This T cell receptor (beta chain) was identified during a study of blood T cells in healthy people across ages. CDR1 SGHAT and CDR2 FQNNGV come from the germline V gene. V was pared by 6 bases and J by 4 bases, with 13 bases between. The CDR3 totals 14 residues. This clonotype was picked up a small number of times. A second roughly 7 to 11 cycle PCR used barcoded and J-beta primers. TCRdb recomputed calls from the 5' RACE reads with MiXCR, one row per CDR3 protein. This table holds roughly 1,700,000 distinct CDR3 sequences, under 30% found once. Sequencing was carried out using blood. This TCR derives from a woman in her 30s in good health. This chain uses TRBV11-2 with TRBJ2-1; D tentatively reads TRBD1 or TRBD2 (5 bases each). CDR3 nucleotide sequence: TGTGCCAGCAGGGGGGACGGAATATACAATGAGCAGTTCTTC. This codes for CASRGDGIYNEQFF.